The 10 T cell receptor beta chains reported below all come from one sample, sequenced in a study of metastatic and nonmetastatic thyroid tumors. With MiXCR, TCRdb reprocessed the PCR reads. The table lists about 38,000 clones, about 25% of them singletons. Thyroid surgery was performed in patients who had received no treatment beforehand. Sequenced material: blood. The receptors come from a female donor with papillary thyroid cancer or a benign thyroid nodule (not recorded which). Some clones in this sample may be carry-over from other donors' samples.

As regards this clone: The sample holds other DNA sequences that translate to the same CDR3. The chain links TRBV7-9 to TRBJ1-3, with D possibly matching TRBD1 (5 bases). V was clipped by 5 bases and J by 4 bases, with 15 bases between them. The CDR3 runs 15 residues. In germline, CDR1 is SEHNR, CDR2 FQNEAQ (reference sequence). In DNA, the CDR3 is TGTGCCAGCAGCCCCGGCACAGGTAAAGGAAACACCATATATTTT. Encoded protein: CASSPGTGKGNTIYF.

V usage is TRBV5-1 and J usage is TRBJ1-1, with 7 bases matching TRBD1. In germline, CDR1 is SGHRS, CDR2 YFSETQ. This CDR3 contains 16 residues. V was clipped by 3 bases and J by 1 base; unmatched bases: 9. The CDR3 bases are TGCGCCAGCAGCTCGGAAGAGGGGGCAGCGAACACTGAAGCTTTCTTT. This gives the protein CASSSEEGAANTEAFF.

This clone was observed many times. J is TRBJ2-5 and V is TRBV6-4; 10 bases agree with TRBD2. The germline V gene encodes CDR1 MRHNA and CDR2 SNTAGT. Trimming removed 3 bases from V and 5 bases from J; junction bases left unmatched: 3. The CDR3 contains 14 residues. In DNA form, the CDR3 reads TGTGCCAGCAGTGAAGCGGGGGGGCAGGAGACCCAGTACTTC. This translates into CASSEAGGQETQYF.

This clone showed up many times. One end of the junction varies from germline; a read error may be responsible. The sample carries other DNA sequences with the same CDR3. CDR3 nucleotides: TGCAGTGCTAAGACCACCCTAGGGGGGAACTATGGTTACACCTTC. It is translated as CSAKTTLGGNYGYTF. V is TRBV20-1 and J is TRBJ1-2; D may be TRBD1 (6 bases). Germline lookup yields CDR1 DFQATT and CDR2 SNEGSKA (reference sequence). The length of the CDR3 is 15 residues.

This clone was recorded many times. The genes are TRBV20-1 and TRBJ1-4; D is possibly TRBD1 (5 bases). The CDR3 runs to 18 residues. The ends were cut back, 0 bases at V and 2 bases at J, with 19 bases in the middle. Germline-derived CDR1 and CDR2 are DFQATT and SNEGSKA (reference sequence). This CDR3 reads CSARDGMRGQATNEKLFF. DNA of the CDR3: TGCAGTGCTAGAGATGGAATGCGGGGCCAGGCGACTAATGAAAAACTGTTTTTT.

This clone was picked up many times. A much larger clone sits a single nucleotide away, making a read error possible. The V call is TRBV19, the J call TRBJ1-5; no firm D call. The CDR3 covers 12 residues. Germline CDR1 and CDR2: LNHDA and SQIVND (reference sequence). CDR3: CAGSVNIQPQHF. The DNA for the CDR3 is TGTGCCGGTAGTGTTAATATTCAGCCCCAGCATTTT.

V usage is TRBV10-2 and J usage is TRBJ2-2; D gene ambiguous. V was pared by 7 bases and J by 2 bases, with 17 bases between. The germline V gene encodes CDR1 WSHSY and CDR2 SAAADI. The CDR3 spans 16 residues. CDR3 amino acids: CASTSLIRSNTGELFF. In DNA form, the CDR3 reads TGCGCCAGCACCTCTTTGATCCGATCAAACACCGGGGAGCTGTTTTTT.

This clone is categorized as medium-sized. CDR3 residues: CASSLEGEQYF. CDR3 coding DNA: TGTGCCAGCAGCCTCGAGGGCGAGCAGTACTTC. This chain joins TRBV28 and TRBJ2-7, with a weak D call TRBD2 (5 bases). Deletions cut 6 bases from V and 6 bases from J, with 9 bases between. CDR1 is MDHEN, CDR2 SYDVKM, per germline. The CDR3 is made up of 11 amino acids.

The chain links TRBV12-3 or TRBV12-4 to TRBJ2-4; perhaps TRBD1 as D (6 bases). V gave up 6 bases and J gave up 6 bases, with 18 bases separating them. This CDR3 region has 15 residues. As DNA, the CDR3 is TGTGCCAGCAGCTTAACACAGGGTGCACCAAACATTCAGTACTTC. Translation gives CASSLTQGAPNIQYF.

There are many counts of this clone. The DNA for the CDR3 is TGTGCCAGTAAAGGGGGCGGCACGGGGGAGCAGTTCTTC. Amino acids: CASKGGGTGEQFF. V usage is TRBV19 and J usage is TRBJ2-1, with TRBD1 matching over 7 bases. The CDR3 totals 13 residues. V lost 7 bases, J lost 10 bases, and 10 bases stayed unmatched. Per germline, CDR1 LNHDA and CDR2 SQIVND (reference sequence).